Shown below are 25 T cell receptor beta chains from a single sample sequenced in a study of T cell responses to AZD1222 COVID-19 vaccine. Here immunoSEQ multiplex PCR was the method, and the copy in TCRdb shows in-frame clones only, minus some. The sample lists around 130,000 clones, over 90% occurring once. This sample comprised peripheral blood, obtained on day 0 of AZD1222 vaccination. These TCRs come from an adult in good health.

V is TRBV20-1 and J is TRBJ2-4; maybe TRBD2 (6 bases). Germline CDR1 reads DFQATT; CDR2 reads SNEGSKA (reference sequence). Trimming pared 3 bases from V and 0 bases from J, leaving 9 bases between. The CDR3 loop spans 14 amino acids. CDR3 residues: CSASWEAAKNIQYF. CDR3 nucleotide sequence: TGCAGTGCTAGTTGGGAGGCAGCCAAAAACATTCAGTACTTC.

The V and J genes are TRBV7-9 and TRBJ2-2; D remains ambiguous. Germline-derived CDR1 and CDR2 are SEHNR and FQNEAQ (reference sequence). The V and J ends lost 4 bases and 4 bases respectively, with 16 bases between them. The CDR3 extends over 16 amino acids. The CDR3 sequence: CASSSTTGRGTGELFF. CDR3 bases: TGTGCCAGCAGCTCCACGACTGGTCGTGGCACCGGGGAGCTGTTTTTT.

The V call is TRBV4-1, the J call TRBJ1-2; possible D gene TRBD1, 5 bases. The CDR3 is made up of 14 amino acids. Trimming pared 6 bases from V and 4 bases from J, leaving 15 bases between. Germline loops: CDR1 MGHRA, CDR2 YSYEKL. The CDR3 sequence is CASRDLWGPYGYTF. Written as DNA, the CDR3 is TGCGCCAGCAGGGACCTTTGGGGCCCCTATGGCTACACCTTC.

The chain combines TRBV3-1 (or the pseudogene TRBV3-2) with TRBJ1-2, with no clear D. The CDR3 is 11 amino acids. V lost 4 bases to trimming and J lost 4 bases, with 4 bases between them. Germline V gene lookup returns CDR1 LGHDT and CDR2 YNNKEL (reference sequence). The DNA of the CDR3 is TGTGCCAGCAGCCTCGGCTATGGCTACACCTTC. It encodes CASSLGYGYTF.

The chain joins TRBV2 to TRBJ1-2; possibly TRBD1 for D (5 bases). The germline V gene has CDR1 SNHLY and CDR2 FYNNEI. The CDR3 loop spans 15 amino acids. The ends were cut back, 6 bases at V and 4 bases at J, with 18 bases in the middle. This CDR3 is CASRKGLAATYGYTF. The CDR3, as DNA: TGTGCCAGCAGGAAGGGGTTGGCAGCTACCTATGGCTACACCTTC.

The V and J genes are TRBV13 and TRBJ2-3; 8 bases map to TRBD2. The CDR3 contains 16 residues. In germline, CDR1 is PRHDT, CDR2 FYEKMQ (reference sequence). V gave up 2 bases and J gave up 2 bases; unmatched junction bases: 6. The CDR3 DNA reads TGTGCCAGCAGCTTAAGGCCTAGCGGGTTCACAGATACGCAGTATTTT. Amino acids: CASSLRPSGFTDTQYF. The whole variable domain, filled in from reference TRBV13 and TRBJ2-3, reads AAGVIQSPRHLIKEKRETATLKCYPIPRHDTVYWYQQGPGQDPQFLISFYEKMQSDKGSIPDRFSAQQFSDYHSELNMSSLELGDSALYFCASSLRPSGFTDTQYFGPGTRLTVL.

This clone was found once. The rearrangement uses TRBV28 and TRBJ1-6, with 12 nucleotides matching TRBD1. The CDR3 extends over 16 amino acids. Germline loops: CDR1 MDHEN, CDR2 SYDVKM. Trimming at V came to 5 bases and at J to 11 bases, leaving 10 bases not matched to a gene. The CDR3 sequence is CASSPGDRGHAPPLHF. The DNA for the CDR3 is TGTGCCAGCAGTCCGGGGGACAGGGGGCACGCCCCACCCCTCCACTTT.

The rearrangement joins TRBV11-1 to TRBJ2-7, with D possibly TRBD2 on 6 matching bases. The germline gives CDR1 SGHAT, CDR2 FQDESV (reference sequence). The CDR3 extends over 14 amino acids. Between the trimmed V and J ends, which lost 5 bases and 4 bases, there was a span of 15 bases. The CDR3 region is CASSLSRSGYEQYF. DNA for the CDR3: TGTGCCAGCAGCCTAAGCAGGAGCGGGTACGAGCAGTACTTC.

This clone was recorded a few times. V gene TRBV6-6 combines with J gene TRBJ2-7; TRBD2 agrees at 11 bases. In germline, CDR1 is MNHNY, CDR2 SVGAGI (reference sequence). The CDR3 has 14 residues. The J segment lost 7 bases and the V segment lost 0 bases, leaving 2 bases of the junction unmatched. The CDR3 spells CASSYSGLADEQYF. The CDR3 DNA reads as TGTGCCAGCAGTTACTCGGGACTAGCGGATGAGCAGTACTTC.

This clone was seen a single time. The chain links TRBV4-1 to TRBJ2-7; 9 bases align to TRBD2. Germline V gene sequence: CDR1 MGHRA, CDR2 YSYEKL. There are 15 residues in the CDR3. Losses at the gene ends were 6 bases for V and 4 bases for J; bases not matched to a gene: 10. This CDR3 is CASSQVAGEMYEQYF. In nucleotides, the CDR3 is TGCGCCAGCAGTCAGGTAGCGGGAGAAATGTACGAGCAGTACTTC.

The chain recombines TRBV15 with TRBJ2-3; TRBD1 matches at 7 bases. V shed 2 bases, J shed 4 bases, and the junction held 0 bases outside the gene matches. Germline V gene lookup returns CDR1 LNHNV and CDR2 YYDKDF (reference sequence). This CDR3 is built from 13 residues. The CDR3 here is CATSRTGADTQYF. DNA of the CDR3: TGTGCCACCAGCAGAACAGGGGCAGATACGCAGTATTTT.

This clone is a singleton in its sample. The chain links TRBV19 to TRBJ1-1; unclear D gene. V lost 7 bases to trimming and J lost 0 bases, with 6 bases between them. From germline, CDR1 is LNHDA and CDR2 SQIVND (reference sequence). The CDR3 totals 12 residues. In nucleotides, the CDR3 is TGTGCCAGTAAACAGATGAACACTGAAGCTTTCTTT. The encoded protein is CASKQMNTEAFF.

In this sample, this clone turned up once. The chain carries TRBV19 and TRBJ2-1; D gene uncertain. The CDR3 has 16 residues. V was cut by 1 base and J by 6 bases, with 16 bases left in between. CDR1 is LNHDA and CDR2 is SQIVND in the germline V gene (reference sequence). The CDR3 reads CASSIVPQERSNEQFF. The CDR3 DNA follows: TGTGCCAGTAGTATAGTCCCCCAGGAGAGAAGCAATGAGCAGTTCTTC. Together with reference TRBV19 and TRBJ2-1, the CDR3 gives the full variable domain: DGGITQSPKYLFRKEGQNVTLSCEQNLNHDAMYWYRQDPGQGLRLIYYSQIVNDFQKGDIAEGYSVSREKKESFPLTVTSAQKNPTAFYLCASSIVPQERSNEQFFGPGTRLTVL.

In DNA form, the CDR3 reads TGTGCCAGCAGTGAAGAGATGTCTAGCACCCAGTACTTC. Translation gives CASSEEMSSTQYF. V and J are TRBV2 and TRBJ2-5, with a weak D call TRBD2 (5 bases). The CDR3 is 13 amino acids. The V gene's germline CDR1 is SNHLY and CDR2 FYNNEI. V was trimmed by 1 base and J by 8 bases, leaving 11 bases between them.

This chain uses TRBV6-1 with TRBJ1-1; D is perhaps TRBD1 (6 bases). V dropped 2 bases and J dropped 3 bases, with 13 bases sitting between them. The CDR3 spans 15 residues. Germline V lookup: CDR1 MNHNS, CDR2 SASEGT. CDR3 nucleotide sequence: TGTGCCAGCAGTGAATTATGGGGGGCGGACACTGAAGCTTTCTTT. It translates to CASSELWGADTEAFF.

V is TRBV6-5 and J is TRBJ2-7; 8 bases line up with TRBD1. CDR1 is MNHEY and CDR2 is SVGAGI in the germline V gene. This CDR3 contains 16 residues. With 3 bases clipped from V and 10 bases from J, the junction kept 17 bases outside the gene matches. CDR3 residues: CASSYPLGQATSDQYF. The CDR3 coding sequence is TGTGCCAGCAGTTATCCCCTGGGACAGGCTACCAGCGATCAGTACTTC.

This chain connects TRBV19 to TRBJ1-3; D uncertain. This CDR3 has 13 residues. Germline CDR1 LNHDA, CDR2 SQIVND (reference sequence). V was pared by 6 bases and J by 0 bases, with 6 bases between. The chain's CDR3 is CASRVSSGNTIYF. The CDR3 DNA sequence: TGTGCCAGTAGGGTATCCTCTGGAAACACCATATATTTT.

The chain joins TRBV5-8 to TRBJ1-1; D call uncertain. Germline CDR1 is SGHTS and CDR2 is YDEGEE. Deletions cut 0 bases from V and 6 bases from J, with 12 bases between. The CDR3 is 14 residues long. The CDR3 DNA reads TGTGCCAGCAGCTTGGATCAGGTGACCGCTGAAGCTTTCTTT. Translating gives CASSLDQVTAEAFF. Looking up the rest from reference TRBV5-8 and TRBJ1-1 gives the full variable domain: EAGVTQSPTHLIKTRGQQATLRCSPISGHTSVYWYQQALGLGLQFLLWYDEGEERNRGNFPPRFSGRQFPNYSSELNVNALELEDSALYLCASSLDQVTAEAFFGQGTRLTVV.

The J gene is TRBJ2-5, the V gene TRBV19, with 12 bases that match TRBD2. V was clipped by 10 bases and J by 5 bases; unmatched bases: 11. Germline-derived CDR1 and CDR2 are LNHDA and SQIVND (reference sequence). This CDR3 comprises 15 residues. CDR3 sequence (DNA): TGTGCCACCACAAGACTAGCGGGAGCGTTGGAGACCCAGTACTTC. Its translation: CATTRLAGALETQYF.

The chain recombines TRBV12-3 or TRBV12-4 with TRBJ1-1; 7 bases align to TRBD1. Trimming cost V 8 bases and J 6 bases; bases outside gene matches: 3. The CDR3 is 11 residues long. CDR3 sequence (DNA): TGTGCCAGCCACAGGGGTCCTGAAGCTTTCTTT. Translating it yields CASHRGPEAFF.

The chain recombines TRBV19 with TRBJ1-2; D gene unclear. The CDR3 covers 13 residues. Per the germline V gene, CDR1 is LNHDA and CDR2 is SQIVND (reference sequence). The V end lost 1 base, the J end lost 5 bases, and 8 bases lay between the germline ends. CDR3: CASSIVSSYGYTF. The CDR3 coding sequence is TGTGCCAGTAGTATAGTATCGAGTTATGGCTACACCTTC.

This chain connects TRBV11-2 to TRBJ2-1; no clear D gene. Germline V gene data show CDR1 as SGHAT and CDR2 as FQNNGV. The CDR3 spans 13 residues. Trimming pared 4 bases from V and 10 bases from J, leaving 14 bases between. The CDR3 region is CASSWTLPDEQFF. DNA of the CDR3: TGTGCCAGCAGCTGGACCCTCCCGGACGAGCAGTTCTTC.

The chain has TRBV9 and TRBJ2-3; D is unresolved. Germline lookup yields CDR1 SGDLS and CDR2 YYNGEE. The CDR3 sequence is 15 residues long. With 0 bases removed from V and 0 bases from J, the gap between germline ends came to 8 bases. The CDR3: CASSVGNPSTDTQYF. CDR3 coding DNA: TGTGCCAGCAGCGTAGGAAACCCGAGCACAGATACGCAGTATTTT. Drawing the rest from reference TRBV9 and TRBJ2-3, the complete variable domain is DSGVTQTPKHLITATGQRVTLRCSPRSGDLSVYWYQQSLDQGLQFLIQYYNGEERAKGNILERFSAQQFPDLHSELNLSSLELGDSALYFCASSVGNPSTDTQYFGPGTRLTVL.

As DNA, the CDR3 is TGTGCCAGCAGCTTGAAGGGAGGCGGGGAGACCCAGTACTTC. This sequence encodes CASSLKGGGETQYF. The chain is built from TRBV5-4 and TRBJ2-5; the D gene is possibly TRBD2 (6 bases). The CDR3 is 14 residues long. Germline lookup yields CDR1 SGHNT and CDR2 YYREEE (reference sequence). V was shortened by 1 base and J by 5 bases, with 12 bases between the two germline ends.

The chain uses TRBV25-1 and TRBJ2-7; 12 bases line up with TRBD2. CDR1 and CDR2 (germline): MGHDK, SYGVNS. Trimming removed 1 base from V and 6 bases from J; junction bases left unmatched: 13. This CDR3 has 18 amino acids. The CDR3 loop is CASSESGWVTSGSGEQYF. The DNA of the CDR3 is TGTGCCAGCAGTGAATCGGGTTGGGTGACTAGCGGGAGTGGCGAGCAGTACTTC.